These 5 T cell receptor beta chains were all obtained from the same sample, sequenced in a study of cytomegalovirus exposure and HLA in healthy donors. The PCR used 60 Vbeta and 13 Jbeta primers. The table came from immunoSEQ multiplex PCR; TCRdb's copy has only in-frame clones and leaves some out. The table shows about 100,000 clones, with about four fifths occurring only once. The sample comprised PBMCs. These receptors came from a female donor in good health and CMV-seropositive.

The rearrangement joins TRBV9 to TRBJ2-7, with D possibly TRBD1 on 7 matching bases. Trimming took 4 bases from V and 3 from J, leaving 17 bases between them. The germline gives CDR1 SGDLS, CDR2 YYNGEE. The length of the CDR3 is 15 residues. CDR3 protein: CASSSRRDSLYEQYF. In DNA, the CDR3 is TGTGCCAGCAGCTCAAGGAGGGACAGCCTCTACGAGCAGTACTTC. The whole variable domain, remainder taken from reference TRBV9 and TRBJ2-7, is DSGVTQTPKHLITATGQRVTLRCSPRSGDLSVYWYQQSLDQGLQFLIQYYNGEERAKGNILERFSAQQFPDLHSELNLSSLELGDSALYFCASSSRRDSLYEQYFGPGTRLTVT.

A note on this clone: One junction end does not reproduce the germline sequence, and a read error may be involved. The CDR3 reads CAWTTGTNKPQHF. The DNA for the CDR3 is TGTGCCTGGACCACAGGGACCAATAAGCCCCAGCATTTT. The gene calls are TRBV30 and TRBJ1-5, with TRBD1 as a possible D gene (6 bases). The CDR3 sequence is 13 residues long. Germline V gene data show CDR1 as GTSNPN and CDR2 as SVGIG (reference sequence).

V usage is TRBV29-1 and J usage is TRBJ2-7; perhaps TRBD2 as D (6 bases). CDR3 length: 13 residues. V was clipped by 6 bases and J by 0 bases, with 12 bases between them. Germline CDR1 reads SQVTM; CDR2 reads ANQGSEA. CDR3: CSVEGPASYEQYF. The CDR3, as DNA: TGCAGCGTGGAGGGGCCGGCCTCCTACGAGCAGTACTTC.

The chain recombines TRBV6-4 with TRBJ2-1, with 10 bases lining up with TRBD2. The V and J ends lost 0 bases and 6 bases, in that order; junction bases with no gene match: 5. CDR3 length equals 16 residues. CDR1 and CDR2 (germline): MRHNA, SNTAGT. CDR3 nucleotide sequence: TGTGCCAGCAGTGACTCCGGGTCTAGCGGGAGCAATGAGCAGTTCTTC. This codes for CASSDSGSSGSNEQFF.

The rearrangement joins TRBV30 to TRBJ1-4, with D possibly matching TRBD1 (5 bases). Germline V gene sequence: CDR1 GTSNPN, CDR2 SVGIG (reference sequence). The CDR3 contains 15 residues. The germline V and J ends were trimmed by 0 bases and 7 bases, with 15 bases remaining between them. CDR3 DNA: TGTGCCTGGAGTGTAGGGCAGGGTCGTATTGAAAAACTGTTTTTT. Translation: CAWSVGQGRIEKLFF.